One sample yielded the 28 T cell receptor beta chains listed below, sequenced in a study of blood T cell repertoires in COVID-19. Assay used: immunoSEQ multiplex PCR; TCRdb lists only in-frame clones, some missing. Of roughly 250,000 clones listed, 75% to 95% are singletons. The specimen sequenced was PBMCs or T cells enriched from blood (not recorded which). The receptors were gathered from a woman between 18 and 29 years old who had recovered from COVID-19.

The chain has TRBV7-2 and TRBJ2-4, with 10 nucleotides matching TRBD2. V shed 5 bases and J 3 bases; nucleotides not matched to a gene: 10. CDR1 SGHTA and CDR2 FQGNSA come from the germline V gene. The CDR3 has 17 residues. CDR3 in amino acids: CASSAAGTSAIKNIQYF. In nucleotides, the CDR3 is TGTGCCAGCAGCGCCGCCGGGACTAGCGCTATCAAAAACATTCAGTACTTC. Full variable domain (outside the CDR3, taken from reference TRBV7-2 and TRBJ2-4): GAGVSQSPSNKVTEKGKDVELRCDPISGHTALYWYRQSLGQGLEFLIYFQGNSAPDKSGLPSDRFSAERTGGSVSTLTIQRTQQEDSAVYLCASSAAGTSAIKNIQYFGAGTRLSVL.

This clone was observed a single time. This chain links TRBV12-5 with TRBJ1-1; unclear D gene. The CDR3 contains 14 residues. The V gene lost 2 bases and the J gene lost 5 bases, with 12 bases spanning the gap. Germline V lookup: CDR1 LGHNT, CDR2 FRNRAP. The CDR3 sequence: CASGLREGGTEAFF. Here the CDR3 DNA reads TGTGCTAGTGGTTTGAGGGAGGGAGGGACTGAAGCTTTCTTT.

This clone has just one count. The chain has TRBV5-6 and TRBJ1-2; D is ambiguous. The CDR3 totals 18 residues. Trimming took off 0 bases at V and 1 base at J, with 19 bases between the two ends. The germline V gene encodes CDR1 SGHDT and CDR2 YYEEEE. The CDR3 DNA is TGTGCCAGCAGCTTGGCCGAGTGGACTGTACCCCTTAACTATGGCTACACCTTC. It yields the protein CASSLAEWTVPLNYGYTF.

The chain employs TRBV19 and TRBJ2-7, with a possible D match to TRBD2 (6 bases). CDR3 size: 12 residues. V shed 5 bases and J shed 5 bases, with 10 bases lying between them. Germline V gives CDR1 LNHDA, CDR2 SQIVND (reference sequence). The CDR3 DNA is TGTGCCAGTAGTTCATGGGAGGACGAGCAGTACTTC. Translated, it gives CASSSWEDEQYF.

The gene calls are TRBV4-3 and TRBJ1-2; perhaps TRBD1 as D (5 bases). This CDR3 comprises 16 residues. V was cut by 0 bases and J by 3 bases, with 14 bases left in between. CDR1 and CDR2 (germline): LGHNA, YSLEER. The CDR3 region is CASSQDRVDSDYGYTF. The CDR3 region has the DNA TGCGCCAGCAGCCAAGACCGGGTAGACAGCGACTATGGCTACACCTTC.

The V call is TRBV4-2, the J call TRBJ1-5; D is unresolved. Trimming pared 0 bases from V and 1 base from J, leaving 7 bases between. This CDR3 has 15 amino acids. Per germline, CDR1 LGHNA and CDR2 YNFKEQ. The CDR3 loop reads CASSQDNGSNQPQHF. The CDR3 region has the DNA TGTGCCAGCAGCCAAGACAACGGGAGCAATCAGCCCCAGCATTTT.

The V and J genes are TRBV6-5 and TRBJ2-7, with 8 bases aligning to TRBD1. Germline CDR1 reads MNHEY; CDR2 reads SVGAGI. The CDR3 extends over 12 amino acids. Losses at the gene ends were 8 bases for V and 5 bases for J; bases not matched to a gene: 5. The CDR3 nucleotides read TGTGCCAGCCGGACAGGGAGCCACGAGCAGTACTTC. Its translation: CASRTGSHEQYF.

The chain carries TRBV7-8 and TRBJ2-7; 12 bases are a match to TRBD1. After removal of 5 bases from V and 5 bases from J, the junction contained 7 bases not matched to a gene. This CDR3 contains 15 residues. From germline, CDR1 is SGHVS and CDR2 FQNEAQ. The CDR3 protein is CASSVRDRGPHEQYF. As DNA, the CDR3 is TGTGCCAGCAGCGTCCGGGACAGGGGGCCTCACGAGCAGTACTTC. Looking up the rest from reference TRBV7-8 and TRBJ2-7 gives the full variable domain: GAGVSQSPRYKVAKRGQDVALRCDPISGHVSLFWYQQALGQGPEFLTYFQNEAQLDKSGLPSDRFFAERPEGSVSTLKIQRTQQEDSAVYLCASSVRDRGPHEQYFGPGTRLTVT.

This chain uses TRBV18 with TRBJ1-5; 11 nucleotides align to TRBD1. The CDR3 loop spans 16 amino acids. J was trimmed by 2 bases and V by 5 bases; bases with no gene match: 5. CDR1 KGHSH and CDR2 LQKENI come from the germline V gene. The CDR3 nucleotides are TGTGCCAGCTCAGCAGGGACAGGGGGAGGCAATCAGCCCCAGCATTTT. Its translation: CASSAGTGGGNQPQHF. Based on the CDR3 plus reference TRBV18 and TRBJ1-5, the full variable domain is NAGVMQNPRHLVRRRGQEARLRCSPMKGHSHVYWYRQLPEEGLKFMVYLQKENIIDESGMPKERFSAEFPKEGPSILRIQQVVRGDSAAYFCASSAGTGGGNQPQHFGDGTRLSIL.

This chain links TRBV2 with TRBJ1-1; 7 bases fit TRBD1. Germline assignment: CDR1 SNHLY and CDR2 FYNNEI. The V segment lost 6 bases and the J segment 0 bases; nucleotides outside the gene matches: 10. This CDR3 comprises 16 residues. In DNA, the CDR3 is TGTGCCAGCAGGTCCGGGACAGCACACATGAACACTGAAGCTTTCTTT. It is translated as CASRSGTAHMNTEAFF.

V is TRBV3-1 (or the pseudogene TRBV3-2) and J is TRBJ1-1; no reliable D call. The V gene lost 2 bases and the J gene lost 0 bases, with 10 bases spanning the gap. The germline V gene has CDR1 LGHDT and CDR2 YNNKEL (reference sequence). This CDR3 has 15 amino acids. CDR3 in amino acids: CASSQRSQMNTEAFF. Written as DNA, the CDR3 is TGTGCCAGCAGCCAAAGGAGCCAAATGAACACTGAAGCTTTCTTT.

V and J are TRBV19 and TRBJ2-7, with D maybe TRBD1 (6 bases). This CDR3 has 11 amino acids. Germline CDR1 LNHDA, CDR2 SQIVND (reference sequence). V lost 6 bases and J lost 4, with 7 bases in between. In nucleotides, the CDR3 is TGTGCCAGTAGGGACAGATACGAGCAGTACTTC. The encoded protein is CASRDRYEQYF.

The CDR3 sequence: CASRRDTGGNTEAFF. The CDR3 nucleotides are TGTGCCAGCAGGAGAGATACAGGGGGAAACACTGAAGCTTTCTTT. The V and J genes are TRBV2 and TRBJ1-1; 8 bases match TRBD1. The CDR3 spans 15 residues. Germline-derived CDR1 and CDR2 are SNHLY and FYNNEI. The junction had 8 bases not matched to a gene; V was cut back by 6 bases and J by 2 bases.

The chain is built from TRBV5-4 and TRBJ2-1; the D gene is possibly TRBD2 (5 bases). V gave up 0 bases and J gave up 2 bases, with 9 bases separating them. Germline V gene lookup returns CDR1 SGHNT and CDR2 YYREEE (reference sequence). The CDR3 has 15 amino acids. The CDR3 nucleotides read TGTGCCAGCAGCTTGGGAGGGTCCGCCTACAATGAGCAGTTCTTC. It specifies CASSLGGSAYNEQFF.

The V gene is TRBV18, the J gene TRBJ2-1, with D maybe TRBD2 (6 bases). The CDR3 sequence is 17 residues long. Germline V lookup: CDR1 KGHSH, CDR2 LQKENI. Trimming took off 3 bases at V and 0 bases at J, with 15 bases between the two ends. This chain's CDR3 is CASSPRQGLVSYNEQFF. The CDR3 DNA follows: TGTGCCAGCTCACCCCGCCAGGGACTGGTCTCCTACAATGAGCAGTTCTTC.

The chain's CDR3 is CASGPEGASGVQYNEQFF. CDR3 sequence (DNA): TGCGCCAGCGGCCCGGAGGGGGCAAGCGGAGTGCAATACAATGAGCAGTTCTTC. The chain recombines TRBV23-1 with TRBJ2-1; perhaps TRBD1 as D (7 bases). TRBV23-1 is designated an ORF whose function remains uncertain. This CDR3 contains 18 residues. Trimming removed 8 bases from V and 4 bases from J, with 27 bases in between.

J is TRBJ1-4 and V is TRBV3-1 (or the pseudogene TRBV3-2), with a tentative D call TRBD1 (5 bases). From germline, CDR1 is LGHDT and CDR2 YNNKEL (reference sequence). V was shortened by 4 bases and J by 8 bases, with 20 bases between the two germline ends. The CDR3 consists of 16 residues. In DNA, the CDR3 is TGTGCCAGCAGCCGCCACTCGACAGCGGGTATCGAAAAACTGTTTTTT. Its translation is CASSRHSTAGIEKLFF.

The rearrangement links TRBV10-3 to TRBJ2-1; 11 nucleotides agree with TRBD2. V was pared by 6 bases and J by 5 bases, with 3 bases of the junction left unmatched. CDR1 and CDR2 from the germline V gene are ENHRY and SYGVKD. The CDR3 totals 14 residues. The CDR3 sequence: CAIRAGLADNEQFF. DNA of the CDR3: TGTGCCATCAGAGCGGGACTAGCGGACAATGAGCAGTTCTTC.

The chain has TRBV5-6 and TRBJ1-2; 10 nucleotides match TRBD1. J gave up 3 bases and V 4 bases, and 9 bases lay outside the gene matches. This CDR3 has 16 amino acids. Germline values: CDR1 SGHDT, CDR2 YYEEEE. The CDR3 DNA is TGTGCCAGCAGCATTCGAGGCGGGACAGGGGACTATGGCTACACCTTC. As protein: CASSIRGGTGDYGYTF.

The chain carries TRBV7-9 and TRBJ2-1, with 11 bases that match TRBD2. The V and J ends lost 2 bases and 9 bases, in that order; junction bases with no gene match: 6. Germline V lookup: CDR1 SEHNR, CDR2 FQNEAQ (reference sequence). The CDR3 consists of 15 residues. The CDR3 is CASSLTGLAGGEQFF. CDR3 nucleotides: TGTGCCAGCAGCTTAACAGGTCTAGCGGGAGGTGAGCAGTTCTTC. The variable domain in full, completed from reference TRBV7-9 and TRBJ2-1, reads DTGVSQNPRHKITKRGQNVTFRCDPISEHNRLYWYRQTLGQGPEFLTYFQNEAQLEKSRLLSDRFSAERPKGSFSTLEIQRTEQGDSAMYLCASSLTGLAGGEQFFGPGTRLTVL.

DNA for the CDR3: TGTGCCAGCAGCAAGACACCCCCCCGGGAGCTGTTTTTT. It specifies CASSKTPPRELFF. The chain employs TRBV5-5 and TRBJ2-2; D gene uncertain. The CDR3 has 13 residues. Germline lookup yields CDR1 SGHKS and CDR2 YYEKEE (reference sequence). Trimming stripped 4 bases from V and 9 bases from J, with 13 bases between.

The gene calls are TRBV19 and TRBJ1-2; the D is unclear. Germline V CDR1 and CDR2: LNHDA, SQIVND (reference sequence). The V gene lost 0 bases and the J gene lost 2 bases, with 4 bases spanning the gap. The CDR3 is made up of 13 amino acids. The CDR3 bases are TGTGCCAGTAGTATAGAACAGAACTATGGCTACACCTTC. Encoded protein: CASSIEQNYGYTF.

This chain uses TRBV11-2 with TRBJ2-5; TRBD2 agrees at 9 bases. Looked up from germline, CDR1 is SGHAT and CDR2 is FQNNGV. The CDR3 has 16 amino acids. J gave up 5 bases and V 5 bases, and 12 bases lay outside the gene matches. This chain's CDR3 is CASSPPPGLAGETQYF. The CDR3 coding sequence is TGTGCCAGCAGCCCTCCACCGGGACTAGCAGGGGAGACCCAGTACTTC.

V and J are TRBV5-4 and TRBJ1-1, with 9 bases lining up with TRBD1. The CDR3 spans 14 residues. Germline V gives CDR1 SGHNT, CDR2 YYREEE (reference sequence). V lost 2 bases to trimming and J lost 6 bases; unmatched junction nucleotides: 5. CDR3 nucleotides: TGTGCCAGCAGCTTTACCCGACAGGGGGCTGAAGCTTTCTTT. This gives the protein CASSFTRQGAEAFF.

The chain employs TRBV6-5 and TRBJ1-2, with TRBD1 as a possible D gene (5 bases). Germline values: CDR1 MNHEY, CDR2 SVGAGI. CDR3 length: 11 amino acids. V lost 7 bases and J lost 7, with 10 bases in between. The CDR3 loop reads CASTQGFGYTF. Written as DNA, the CDR3 is TGTGCCAGCACCCAGGGCTTTGGCTACACCTTC.

J is TRBJ2-1 and V is TRBV10-3; 14 bases are shared with TRBD2. V trimming: 3 bases; J trimming: 8 bases; junction bases outside the gene matches: 15. Germline V gene lookup returns CDR1 ENHRY and CDR2 SYGVKD. The CDR3 runs to 19 residues. This CDR3 reads CAISDHTGSGTSGSDEQFF. The CDR3 bases are TGTGCCATCAGTGACCATACAGGGTCCGGGACTAGCGGGAGTGATGAGCAGTTCTTC.

This chain uses TRBV28 with TRBJ1-5; D uncertain. The V end was cut by 4 bases, the J end by 4 bases, with 11 bases between. Germline values: CDR1 MDHEN, CDR2 SYDVKM. The CDR3 loop spans 14 amino acids. Written as DNA, the CDR3 is TGTGCCAGCAGTTCCGAGGCCCGGAATCAGCCCCAGCATTTT. Amino acids: CASSSEARNQPQHF.

This chain's CDR3 is CASRSGQVFQPQHF. For the CDR3, the DNA is TGTGCCAGTAGATCCGGACAGGTCTTTCAGCCCCAGCATTTT. The chain recombines TRBV19 with TRBJ1-5; 7 bases are shared with TRBD1. The J segment lost 6 bases and the V segment lost 6 bases, leaving 8 bases of the junction unmatched. The V gene's germline CDR1 is LNHDA and CDR2 SQIVND (reference sequence). CDR3 length equals 14 residues.